One T cell receptor beta chain is described in this entry. No cognate antigen has been identified for it. Base quality data are lacking; no much larger clone is found one base away. The data were taken from a study of shared clonotypes between healthy human individuals (dated by TCRdb to about 2020). With regard to the full study: The cohort comprised a couple of women and a few men aged 18 to 49 years. Each donor's leukapheresis produced roughly between roughly 0.85 and 9.5 billion PBMCs. For each donor, three plates each were used for CD4 naive and CD4 memory, two plates were used for CD8 naive, and one plate was used for CD8 memory. To increase sequencing depth and limit assay-specific biases, TCR repertoire library preparation and sequencing were carried out by different laboratories using diverse techniques. Blood TCR repertoires of several healthy adults were deeply sequenced to estimate repertoire size and the extent of clonotype sharing between individuals.

TCR CDR3 regions were amplified from genomic DNA by multiplex PCR using the deep immunoSEQ assay. Genomic DNA extracted from each cell subset was distributed evenly over all wells of several immunoSEQ 96-well plates, and each plate served as one replicate. Each replicate PCR for sorted subsets received around 210 ng genomic DNA, equal to about 30,000 T cell genomes. Purified libraries were measured with a Qubit 3.0 fluorometer, size-checked on a Bioanalyzer 2100, and measured again with the KAPA Library Quantification kit. Every immunoSEQ 96-well plate was sequenced on a dedicated single-read 150-cycle Illumina NextSeq 550 flow cell. The study's own analysis went as follows. Because the immunoSEQ output held only junctional sequences and lacked quality scores, the filtering could not match the filtering applied to full-length reads. Sequences were annotated with PyIR, a Python wrapper for IgBLAST v1.9, using IMGT germline references to assign V/J genes and CDR3. Any read was removed if the V/J assignment was weak (E-value above 1e-6), the CDR3 was missing, or the read contained stop codons, out-of-frame junctions, or ambiguous translated residues. V3J clonotypes were defined by identical inferred V gene, J gene, and CDR3 amino acid sequence. Percentage overlap between repertoires was calculated by dividing the number of shared unique clonotypes by the size of the smaller repertoire. Richness of each repertoire was evaluated using RTK rarefaction, the Chao1 estimator, and Recon v2.1 estimates of unobserved clonotypes. Generation probabilities were computed with OLGA for all TCRbeta clonotypes obtained by the gDNA method from four donors. TCRdb holds this immuneACCESS table with in-frame rearrangements only. Some clones are missing; in checked studies, unresolved V genes explain under half, and the rest has no known cause. V and J calls plus clone size are reproduced from that table; the DNA served to infer D and trimming. This sample lists about 380,000 clones; approximately 97% were detected once. The ten biggest clones cover around 0.32% of the sample.

The junction carries 16 bases between V and J, which are trimmed by 0 bases and 4 bases respectively. Inclusive of the bounding cysteine and phenylalanine, the CDR3 is 16 residues long. The read is trimmed to its CDR3 DNA, 48 bases read in frame from base 1. The germline V gene yields MNHEY for CDR1 and SVGAGI for CDR2. The donors were healthy, HIV-negative adults who had no recently reported acute infections or vaccinations. Every donor was a Caucasian adult residing in Nashville, Tennessee, USA. CD8 memory samples consisted of magnetically selected CD45RO+ cells combined with CCR7-negative CD45RA+ effector memory (TemRA) cells. After blood collection by leukapheresis, PBMCs were isolated using Ficoll-Histopaque density gradient centrifugation and then cryopreserved in the vapor phase of liquid nitrogen. Purity and quantity of every magnetically sorted T cell population were checked by analytical flow cytometry. From each sorted fraction, genomic DNA was isolated and quantified by UV absorbance on a Nanodrop 2000c.

Findings and caveats that apply to the study as a whole: Compared with non-shared clonotypes, the clonotypes found in all four sorted-subset donors had higher generation probabilities. Because the study included a small number of donors, the genetic and exposure-history diversity represented was limited. Sharing across several donors was observed for about 5% of naive CD4, about 4% of naive CD8, about 2.5% of memory CD4, and about 0.4% of memory CD8 clonotypes. Sampling was restricted to blood, and TCR repertoires in tissues likely differ from the TCR repertoires found in blood. Based on pairwise subsampling, the degree of clonotype sharing among donors was expected to be affected by sequencing depth. Naive subsets generally had larger estimated clonotype richness than memory subsets. Incomplete sequencing was indicated by rarefaction of sorted-subset datasets, despite the large sequencing depth.

In this chain, TRBV6-5 is recombined with TRBJ2-7; matching of 6 bases hints at TRBD1 as the D gene. The TCR was taken from a man aged 25 to 45 in good health. Sequenced material: memory CD8+ T cells sorted from blood. Sample cell subset or site, as interpreted from the label and publication: CD45RO+ cells pooled with CCR7-negative TemRA cells. The CDR3 reads as follows: CASSYSSARGIYEQYF. The nucleotides read TGTGCCAGCAGTTACTCGAGTGCGAGGGGGATTTACGAGCAGTACTTC.